The entry below gives a single T cell receptor (beta chain) sequence along with its context. This clone was found a few times. Its antigen specificity is not known. Base-call qualities are not available, and no considerably larger clone is one nucleotide away. This sample is drawn from a study of T cell changes during pregnancy in multiple sclerosis (dated by TCRdb to between 2018 and 2020). At the level of the whole study: In women with multiple sclerosis, the researchers looked at how the T cell repertoire shifted as pregnancy progressed.

Libraries were constructed by the immunoSEQ multiplex PCR assay. This is the immuneACCESS table as TCRdb keeps it, with only in-frame sequences that have V and J called. A part of the clones is gone; compared with another copy, unresolved V genes explain less than half, and the rest is unexplained. This sample lists tens of thousands of clones; around 93% were detected once. The ten biggest clones cover 3% to 4% of the sample. Counted from cysteine to phenylalanine, this CDR3 has 15 amino acids. Only the CDR3 DNA stays, 45 bases, in frame from base 1. V loses 5 bases, J loses 2 bases, and the germline ends lie 15 bases apart. The germline V gene encodes CDR1 PRHDT and CDR2 FYEKMQ (reference sequence).

This clonotype was obtained from a female donor with multiple sclerosis, enrolled in a pregnancy study. In this chain, TRBV13 is recombined with TRBJ1-2; no D gene can be assigned with confidence. The input for sequencing was CD8+ T cells from peripheral blood mononuclear cells, taken in the second trimester of pregnancy. This receptor carries the CDR3 CASSLGPTANYGYTF. The DNA sequence is as follows: TGTGCCAGCAGCCTCGGCCCCACAGCCAACTATGGCTACACCTTC. This CDR3, with the reference TRBV13 and TRBJ1-2 proteins standing in past its ends, gives the full variable domain AAGVIQSPRHLIKEKRETATLKCYPIPRHDTVYWYQQGPGQDPQFLISFYEKMQSDKGSIPDRFSAQQFSDYHSELNMSSLELGDSALYFCASSLGPTANYGYTFGSGTRLTVV.